Given below is one TCR beta chain in context. As yet, its antigen is unknown. This sample was included in a study of T-cell memory formation after mild COVID-19. Study details: TCR clusters largely stayed donor specific. Study-wide findings and caveats: A second wave expanding day 15 to 37 was CD4+-biased; contracting clones were balanced. Some responding clones appeared in pre-infection memory, suggesting cross-reactive memory joined.

Using its own MiXCR run on the 5' RACE reads, TCRdb lists one record per CDR3 protein. Of approximately 51,000 distinct CDR3 sequences listed, 9.3% were seen once; the top ten hold over 9.5%. Sequenced input: PBMCs or a T cell subset sorted from them (not recorded which). The source of this sequence is an adult woman who had mild COVID-19 (a few samples of this study predate the infection). Cell type and time point are not known.

In nucleotides, the CDR3 is TGTGCCAGCAGCCCCGGGAGTTCCGCCAATTCACCCCTCCACTTT. Amino acid sequence: CASSPGSSANSPLHF. The chain has TRBV3-1 and TRBJ1-6; D not certain. The V and J ends lost 4 bases and 7 bases respectively, with 14 bases between them. The germline V gene encodes CDR1 LGHDT and CDR2 YNNKEL (reference sequence). CDR3 size: 15 residues.